This TCR beta chain was observed in a study of blood T cells in healthy people across ages. Study-wide points: Roughly linearly, TCR beta diversity per million T cells fell as age increased.

Primed by a sample-barcoded 5' primer and a J-beta primer mix, a second PCR proceeded for about 6 to 11 cycles. Each cDNA was tagged by a template-switch adaptor containing 12 random nucleotides. TCRdb used MiXCR to reprocess the 5' RACE reads, holding one entry per CDR3 protein. The sample consists of approximately 2,000,000 distinct CDR3 sequences, about 39% of them appearing once. A remark on this clonotype: What it recognizes is unknown.

The germline gives CDR1 SGHDT, CDR2 YYEEEE. CDR3 length equals 15 residues. Germline trimming cut 1 base from V and 2 bases from J; bases unmatched to any gene: 3. The receptor comes from a human donor in good health. Sequencing was carried out using blood. The genes are TRBV5-6 and TRBJ2-1; 7 bases line up with TRBD1. The CDR3 sequence is CASSLKGQAYNEQFF. CDR3 DNA: TGTGCCAGCAGCTTGAAAGGACAGGCCTACAATGAGCAGTTCTTC.